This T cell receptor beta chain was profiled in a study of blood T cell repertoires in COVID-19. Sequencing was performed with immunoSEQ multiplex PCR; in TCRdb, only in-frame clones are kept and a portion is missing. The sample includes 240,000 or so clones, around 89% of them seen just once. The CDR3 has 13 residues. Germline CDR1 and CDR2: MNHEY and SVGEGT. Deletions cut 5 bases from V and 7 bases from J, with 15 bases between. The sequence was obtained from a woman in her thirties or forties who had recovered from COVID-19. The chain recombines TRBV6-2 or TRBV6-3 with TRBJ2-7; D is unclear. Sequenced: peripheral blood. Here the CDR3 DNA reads TGTGCCAGCAGTACCCAAACACGTCTTGAGCAGTACGTC. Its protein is CASSTQTRLEQYV.